The T cell receptor beta chain described here comes from a study of T cell repertoires in cytomegalovirus infection. In the case of this clonotype: The antigen is undetermined.

V shed 0 bases and J shed 0 bases, with 9 bases lying between them. The CDR3 is 14 amino acids. Germline CDR1 DFQATT, CDR2 SNEGSKA (reference sequence). TCRdb redid the calling of the reads with MiXCR, one entry per CDR3 protein. The data hold some 700,000 distinct CDR3 sequences, with 33% observed a single time. The material was cultured PBMCs, obtained from culture after CMV antigen stimulation. The chain has TRBV20-1 and TRBJ2-7; unclear D gene. The sequence came from a human donor in good health (CMV status not recorded). Some clones in this sample may be carry-over from other donors' samples. CDR3 in amino acids: CSARDQRNSYEQYF. In DNA form, the CDR3 reads TGCAGTGCTAGAGATCAACGGAACTCCTACGAGCAGTACTTC.